This T cell receptor beta chain is from a study of shared clonotypes between healthy human individuals. Notes on the study in general: Sampling covered blood only; tissue repertoires likely differ.

TCRdb's table, derived via immunoSEQ multiplex PCR, lists solely in-frame clones and lacks some. This table holds roughly 2.5 million clones, approximately 94% found once. Germline assignment: CDR1 ENHRY and CDR2 SYGVKD. This CDR3 has 13 residues. V dropped 6 bases and J dropped 1 base, with 9 bases sitting between them. This clone has only a few counts. Its antigen is still unknown. This specimen includes other DNA sequences encoding the same CDR3. V gene TRBV10-3 combines with J gene TRBJ1-1, with D perhaps TRBD1 (5 bases). This receptor was taken from a man aged 18 to 35 in good health. Material: naive CD4+ T cells sorted from blood. Stated subset: CD45RA+ positively selected. The DNA for the CDR3 is TGTGCCATCAGCACAGACAGGAACACTGAAGCTTTCTTT. This sequence encodes CAISTDRNTEAFF.